This T cell receptor (beta chain) comes out of a study of cytomegalovirus exposure and HLA in healthy donors. Points from the study as a whole: The sole available immune exposure information was CMV serostatus. Indistinguishability led to the exclusion of some V segments, TRBV6-2 and TRBV6-3 included.

The V gene's germline CDR1 is MNHEY and CDR2 SMNVEV (reference sequence). The CDR3 length is 14 residues. The J segment lost 4 bases and the V segment lost 5 bases, leaving 7 bases of the junction unmatched. Concerning this clone itself: Antigen unknown.

Primers: 60 Vbeta forward and 13 Jbeta reverse. The table came from immunoSEQ multiplex PCR; TCRdb's copy has only in-frame clones and leaves some out. This table has roughly 150,000 clones, 82% appearing once. The J gene is TRBJ1-2, the V gene TRBV27, with 7 positions matching TRBD1. This sequence originates from a girl aged 10 to 17 in good health and CMV-seropositive. Sequencing was performed on PBMCs. This chain's CDR3 is CASSVDRDGYGYTF. The CDR3 region has the DNA TGTGCCAGCAGTGTAGACAGGGATGGCTATGGCTACACCTTC.